This TCR beta chain was documented in a study of identifying expanded T cells in peripheral blood. Produced via immunoSEQ multiplex PCR; TCRdb's table is partial and in-frame only. The profile shows approximately 100,000 clones, roughly 90% of them singletons. Of note for this clone: Its specificity is not known.

Collection occurred without any documented infections or immune events in donors. V gave up 2 bases and J gave up 4 bases, with 12 bases separating them. CDR1 and CDR2 from the germline V gene are SEHNR and FQNEAQ (reference sequence). This CDR3 has 15 residues. Study-level points and caveats: Approximately two-week clone count variance significantly increased as total template count grew. Differentially abundant clones: around 1.1 between replicates, 15 to 17 at two to three weeks, over 18 at four.

This sequence originates from a person aged 18-69 years in good health. The chain joins TRBV7-9 to TRBJ1-3; D remains unclear. Material for sequencing was blood. Here the CDR3 DNA reads TGTGCCAGCAGCTTATTGATGGGAACAGGAAACACCATATATTTT. The encoded protein is CASSLLMGTGNTIYF.